This is a list of T cell receptor beta chains from one sample in a study of blood T cell repertoires in COVID-19. TCRdb's copy holds only in-frame clones and misses some; the assay was immunoSEQ multiplex PCR. The sample lists more than 95,000 clones, roughly 83% occurring once. The material sequenced was peripheral blood. These receptors were taken from a human donor in a cohort sampled during active COVID-19. Each CDR3 is given with its conserved first and last residue. Fields, in order: V gene, CDR3 protein.

TRBV14 CASSQGFGALRVGETQYF
TRBV28 CASSAGRGGFLSYNEQFF
TRBV27 CASAPLAGPSGANVLTF
TRBV6-1 CASSEAPGTLLQYF
TRBV6-1 CASSDRKRDDSYF
TRBV28 CASNRGQETQYF
TRBV9 CASSAGTSGYAEQFF
TRBV6-5 CASSFRSGPYEQYF
TRBV30 CAWSPRGQIAKNIQYF
TRBV7-6 CASSWTSSNEQFF
TRBV11-3 CASSLGTNTEAFF
TRBV28 CASRDSGYYTDTQYF
TRBV9 CASSPGAGTQYF
TRBV5-4 CASSSRASGRAYEQYF
TRBV11-2 CASSPRGSGSSYNEQFF
TRBV27 CASSLLGTGTGEKLFF
TRBV19 CASQIKAGTAFYEQYF
TRBV29-1 CSYRGSATEAFF
TRBV11-2 CASSAGTGVGGYTF
TRBV21-1 CASSKVVGGGQGLGGYTF
TRBV19 CASRTRGRRGSNQPQHF
TRBV6-5 CASSYRDSTDTQYF
TRBV2 CASSDRNYEQYF